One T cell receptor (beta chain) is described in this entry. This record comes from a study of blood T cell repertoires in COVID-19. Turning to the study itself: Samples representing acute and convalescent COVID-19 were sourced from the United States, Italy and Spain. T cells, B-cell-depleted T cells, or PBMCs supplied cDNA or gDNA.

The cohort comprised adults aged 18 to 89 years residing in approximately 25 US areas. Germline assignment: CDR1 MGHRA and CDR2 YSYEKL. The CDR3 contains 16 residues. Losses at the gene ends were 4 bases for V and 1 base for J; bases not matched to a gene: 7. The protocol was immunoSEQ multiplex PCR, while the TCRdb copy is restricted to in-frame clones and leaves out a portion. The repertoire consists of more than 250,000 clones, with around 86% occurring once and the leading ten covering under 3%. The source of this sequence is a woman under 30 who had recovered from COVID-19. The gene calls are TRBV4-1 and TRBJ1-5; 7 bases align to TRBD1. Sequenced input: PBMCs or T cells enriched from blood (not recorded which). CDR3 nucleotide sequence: TGCGCCAGCAGCCCACGGGACAGCGAGAGCAATCAGCCCCAGCATTTT. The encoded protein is CASSPRDSESNQPQHF.